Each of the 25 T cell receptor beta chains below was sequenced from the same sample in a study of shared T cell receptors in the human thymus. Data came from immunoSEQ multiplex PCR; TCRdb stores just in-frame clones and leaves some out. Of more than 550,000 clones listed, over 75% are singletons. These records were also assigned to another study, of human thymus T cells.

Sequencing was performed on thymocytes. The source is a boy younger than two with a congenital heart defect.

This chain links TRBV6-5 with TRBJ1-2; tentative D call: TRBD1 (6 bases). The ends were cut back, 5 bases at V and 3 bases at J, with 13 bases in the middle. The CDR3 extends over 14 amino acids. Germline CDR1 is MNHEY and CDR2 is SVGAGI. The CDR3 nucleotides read TGTGCCAGCAGTCCCGGGGGGCGCGACTATGGCTACACCTTC. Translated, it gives CASSPGGRDYGYTF.

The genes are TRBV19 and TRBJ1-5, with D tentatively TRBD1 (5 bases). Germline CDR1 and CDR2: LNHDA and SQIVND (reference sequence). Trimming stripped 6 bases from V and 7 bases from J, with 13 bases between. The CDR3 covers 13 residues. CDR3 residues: CASRGRERQPQHF. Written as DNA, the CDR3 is TGTGCCAGTAGGGGCAGGGAAAGACAGCCCCAGCATTTT.

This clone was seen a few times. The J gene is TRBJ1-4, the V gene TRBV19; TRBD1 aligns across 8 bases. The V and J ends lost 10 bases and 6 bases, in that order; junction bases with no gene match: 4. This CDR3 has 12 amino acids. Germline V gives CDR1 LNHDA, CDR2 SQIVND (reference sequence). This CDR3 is CATDRGDEKLFF. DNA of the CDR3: TGTGCCACCGACAGGGGAGATGAAAAACTGTTTTTT.

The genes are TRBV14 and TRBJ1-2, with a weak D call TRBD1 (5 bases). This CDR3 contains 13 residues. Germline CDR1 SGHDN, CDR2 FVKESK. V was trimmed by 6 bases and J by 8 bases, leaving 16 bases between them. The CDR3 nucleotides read TGTGCCAGCAGTACGACTAGAGAGGGGGGCTACACCTTC. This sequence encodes CASSTTREGGYTF.

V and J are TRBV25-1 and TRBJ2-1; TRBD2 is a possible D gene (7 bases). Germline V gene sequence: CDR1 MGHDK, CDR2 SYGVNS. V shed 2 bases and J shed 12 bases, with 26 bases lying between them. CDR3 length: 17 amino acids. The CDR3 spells CASSEDSSRGALRRQFF. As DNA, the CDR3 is TGTGCCAGCAGTGAAGATTCTTCACGGGGGGCCCTTAGGCGGCAGTTCTTC. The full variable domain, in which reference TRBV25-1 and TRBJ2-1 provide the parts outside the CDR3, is EADIYQTPRYLVIGTGKKITLECSQTMGHDKMYWYQQDPGMELHLIHYSYGVNSTEKGDLSSESTVSRIRTEHFPLTLESARPSHTSQYLCASSEDSSRGALRRQFFGPGTRLTVL.

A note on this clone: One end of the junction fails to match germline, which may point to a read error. For the CDR3, the DNA is TGTGTCAGCAGTTACCAGGGGATGTGGACCGGGGAGCTGTTTTTT. This sequence encodes CVSSYQGMWTGELFF. The chain recombines TRBV6-5 with TRBJ2-2, with D maybe TRBD1 (6 bases). The CDR3 extends over 15 amino acids. Germline loops: CDR1 MNHEY, CDR2 SVGAGI.

As DNA, the CDR3 is TGTGCCAGCAGCCAAGTAACTAGCCTTCACACAGATACGCAGTATTTT. It encodes CASSQVTSLHTDTQYF. The V gene is TRBV14, the J gene TRBJ2-3, with TRBD2 as a possible D gene (6 bases). This CDR3 has 16 amino acids. V lost 1 base, J lost 2 bases, and 13 bases lay in between. Germline V gene data show CDR1 as SGHDN and CDR2 as FVKESK.

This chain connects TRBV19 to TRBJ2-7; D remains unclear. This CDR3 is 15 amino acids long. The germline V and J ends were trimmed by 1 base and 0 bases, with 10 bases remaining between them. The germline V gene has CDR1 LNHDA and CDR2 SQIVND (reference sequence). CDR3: CASSIGADPSYEQYF. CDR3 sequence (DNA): TGTGCCAGTAGTATAGGGGCAGACCCCTCCTACGAGCAGTACTTC.

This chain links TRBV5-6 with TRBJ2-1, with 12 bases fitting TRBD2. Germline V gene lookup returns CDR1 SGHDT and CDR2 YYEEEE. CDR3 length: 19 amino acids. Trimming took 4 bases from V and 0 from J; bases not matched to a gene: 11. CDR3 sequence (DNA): TGTGCCAGCAGCCCAGGACTAGCGGGACGGAACTTCTCCTACAATGAGCAGTTCTTC. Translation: CASSPGLAGRNFSYNEQFF.

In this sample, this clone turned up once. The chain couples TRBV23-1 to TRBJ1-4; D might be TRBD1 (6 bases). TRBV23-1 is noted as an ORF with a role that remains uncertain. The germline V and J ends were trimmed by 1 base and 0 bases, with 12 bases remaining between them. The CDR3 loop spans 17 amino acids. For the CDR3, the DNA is TGCGCCAGCAGTCAATGGGTACCAGGGGCAACTAATGAAAAACTGTTTTTT. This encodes CASSQWVPGATNEKLFF.

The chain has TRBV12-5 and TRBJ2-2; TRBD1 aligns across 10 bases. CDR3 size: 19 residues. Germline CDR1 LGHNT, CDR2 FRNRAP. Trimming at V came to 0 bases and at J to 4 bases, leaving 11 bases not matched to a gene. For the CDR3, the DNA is TGTGCTAGTGGTTTGGTACCTCCAGACAGGGGGCATAGCACCGGGGAGCTGTTTTTT. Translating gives CASGLVPPDRGHSTGELFF.

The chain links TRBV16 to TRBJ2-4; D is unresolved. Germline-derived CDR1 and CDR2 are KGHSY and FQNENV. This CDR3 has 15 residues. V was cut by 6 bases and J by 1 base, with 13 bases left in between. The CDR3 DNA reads TGTGCCAGCAGACCTCAAGTTGCGGCCAAAAACATTCAGTACTTC. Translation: CASRPQVAAKNIQYF.

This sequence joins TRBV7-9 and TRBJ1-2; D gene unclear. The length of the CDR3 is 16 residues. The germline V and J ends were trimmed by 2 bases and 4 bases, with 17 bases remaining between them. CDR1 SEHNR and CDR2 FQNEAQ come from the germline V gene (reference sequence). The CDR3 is CASSLIFEGGGYGYTF. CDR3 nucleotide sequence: TGTGCCAGCAGCTTAATATTCGAGGGTGGAGGCTATGGCTACACCTTC.

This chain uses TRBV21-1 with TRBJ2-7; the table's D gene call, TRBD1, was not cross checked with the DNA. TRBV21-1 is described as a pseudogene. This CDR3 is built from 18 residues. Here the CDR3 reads CASSKEGGGQKSSYEQYF. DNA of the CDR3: TGTGCCAGCAGCAAAGAGGGTGGGGGACAAAAGAGCTCCTACGAGCAGTACTTC.

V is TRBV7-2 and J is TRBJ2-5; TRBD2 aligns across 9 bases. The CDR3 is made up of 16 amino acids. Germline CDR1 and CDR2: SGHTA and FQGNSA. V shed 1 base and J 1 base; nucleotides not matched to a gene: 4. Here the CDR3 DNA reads TGTGCCAGCAGCTTAGTACAGCGGGAGGCCCAAGAGACCCAGTACTTC. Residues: CASSLVQREAQETQYF. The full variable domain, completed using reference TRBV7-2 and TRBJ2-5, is GAGVSQSPSNKVTEKGKDVELRCDPISGHTALYWYRQSLGQGLEFLIYFQGNSAPDKSGLPSDRFSAERTGGSVSTLTIQRTQQEDSAVYLCASSLVQREAQETQYFGPGTRLLVL.

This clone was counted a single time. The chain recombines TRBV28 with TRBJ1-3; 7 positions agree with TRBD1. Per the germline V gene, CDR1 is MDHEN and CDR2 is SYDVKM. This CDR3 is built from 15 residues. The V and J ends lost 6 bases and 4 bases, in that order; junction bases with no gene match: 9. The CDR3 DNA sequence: TGTGCCAGCAGACTCACAGGGGAATCAGGAAACACCATATATTTT. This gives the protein CASRLTGESGNTIYF.

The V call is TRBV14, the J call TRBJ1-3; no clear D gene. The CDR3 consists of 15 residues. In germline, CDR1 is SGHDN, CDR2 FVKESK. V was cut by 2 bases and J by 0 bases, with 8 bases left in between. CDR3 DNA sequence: TGTGCCAGCAGCCAACCAGGCCCCTCTGGAAACACCATATATTTT. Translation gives CASSQPGPSGNTIYF.

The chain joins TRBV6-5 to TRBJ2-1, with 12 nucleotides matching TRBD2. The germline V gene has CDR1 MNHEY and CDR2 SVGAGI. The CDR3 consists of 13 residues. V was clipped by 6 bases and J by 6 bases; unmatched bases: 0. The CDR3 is CASRTSGSNEQFF. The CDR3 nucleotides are TGTGCCAGCAGGACTAGCGGGAGCAATGAGCAGTTCTTC.

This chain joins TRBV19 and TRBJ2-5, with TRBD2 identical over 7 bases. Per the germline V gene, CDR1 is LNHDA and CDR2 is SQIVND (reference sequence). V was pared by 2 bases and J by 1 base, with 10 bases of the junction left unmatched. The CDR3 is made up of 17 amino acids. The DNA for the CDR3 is TGTGCCAGTAGTATAAAAAATCCGGGACTACGCCAAGAGACCCAGTACTTC. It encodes CASSIKNPGLRQETQYF.

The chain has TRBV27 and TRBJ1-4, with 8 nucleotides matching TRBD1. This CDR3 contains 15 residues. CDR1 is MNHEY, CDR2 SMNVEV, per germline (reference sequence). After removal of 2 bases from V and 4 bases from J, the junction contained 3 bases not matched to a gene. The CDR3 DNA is TGTGCCAGCAGTTTAGGTACAGGGGGTAATGAAAAACTGTTTTTT. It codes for CASSLGTGGNEKLFF.

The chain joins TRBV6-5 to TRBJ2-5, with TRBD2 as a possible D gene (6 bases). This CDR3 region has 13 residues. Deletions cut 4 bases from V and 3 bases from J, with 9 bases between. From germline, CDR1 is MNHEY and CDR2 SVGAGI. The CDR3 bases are TGTGCCAGCAGTTCCGGGACTGAAGAGACCCAGTACTTC. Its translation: CASSSGTEETQYF.

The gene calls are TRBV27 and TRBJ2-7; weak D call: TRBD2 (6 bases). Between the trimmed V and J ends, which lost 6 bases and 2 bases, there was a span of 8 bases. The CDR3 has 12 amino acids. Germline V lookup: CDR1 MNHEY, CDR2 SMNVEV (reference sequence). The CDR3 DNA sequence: TGTGCCAGCAGGGACTATCCCTACGAGCAGTACTTC. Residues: CASRDYPYEQYF.

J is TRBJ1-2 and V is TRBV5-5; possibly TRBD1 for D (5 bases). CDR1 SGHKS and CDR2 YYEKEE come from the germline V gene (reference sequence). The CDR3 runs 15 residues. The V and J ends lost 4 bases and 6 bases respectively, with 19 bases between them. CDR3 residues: CASSPWQGSRDGYTF. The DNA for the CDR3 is TGTGCCAGCAGCCCGTGGCAGGGTAGTAGGGATGGCTACACCTTC.

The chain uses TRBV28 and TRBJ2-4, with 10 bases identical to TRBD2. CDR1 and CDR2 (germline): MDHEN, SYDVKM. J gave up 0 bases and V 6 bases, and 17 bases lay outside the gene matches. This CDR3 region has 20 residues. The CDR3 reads CASSSGRAERSPLAKNIQYF. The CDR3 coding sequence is TGTGCCAGCAGCAGCGGGAGGGCCGAAAGAAGTCCTCTAGCCAAAAACATTCAGTACTTC. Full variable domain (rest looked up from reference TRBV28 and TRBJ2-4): DVKVTQSSRYLVKRTGEKVFLECVQDMDHENMFWYRQDPGLGLRLIYFSYDVKMKEKGDIPEGYSVSREKKERFSLILESASTNQTSMYLCASSSGRAERSPLAKNIQYFGAGTRLSVL.

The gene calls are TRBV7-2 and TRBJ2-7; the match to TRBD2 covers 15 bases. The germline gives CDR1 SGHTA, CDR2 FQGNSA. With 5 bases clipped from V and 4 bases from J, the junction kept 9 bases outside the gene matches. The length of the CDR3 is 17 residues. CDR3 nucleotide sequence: TGTGCCAGCAGCCGGACTAGCGGGAGGGCTTTGGCGTACGAGCAGTACTTC. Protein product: CASSRTSGRALAYEQYF.